Listed here is a single TCR beta chain. This receptor's antigen is unknown. Qualities for individual bases were not recorded, and no much larger clone is one base off. A second Seattle source provided samples from volunteer blood donors who had recovered from COVID-19. Whole blood was collected in K2EDTA tubes by collaborating institutions according to the institutions' own protocols. For TCRbeta analysis, collaborators shipped samples in one of three forms: frozen whole blood, isolated PBMCs, or DNA extracted from either of those sample types. This sample was taken from a study of blood T cell repertoires in COVID-19 (dated by TCRdb to the early 2020s). General notes on the study: Samples from collaborators originated in the United States, Italy and Spain and spanned both the acute and convalescent phases of COVID-19. The prospective study material was composed of cDNA or gDNA derived from T cells, B-cell-depleted T cells, or PBMCs. Samples were obtained from the ongoing ImmuneRACE study (first 160 participants) and from about 1,300 subjects provided by 6 global collaborators. Deeply sampled blood TCRbeta repertoires from subjects exposed to, actively infected with, or recovered from COVID-19 were included in the dataset. A de-identified subject ID, COVID-19 status, age in years and sex were almost always included in the sample metadata. HLA class I and class II types, where available, came from metadata supplied by the sample provider rather than from assay-based typing. The repertoires were released in a freely available public database meant as a resource for research on the immune response to SARS-CoV-2. Results the study describes overall, beyond this receptor: How much clinical and demographic metadata was included differed by source and by participant, and the metadata was provided uncurated.

TCRbeta CDR3 regions were amplified from genomic DNA using the immunoSEQ Assay, a bias-controlled multiplex PCR. Processing in the source paper ran as follows. The number of nucleated cells in each sample was estimated by amplification of reference gene primers within the assay. To quantify the absolute abundance of each unique TCRbeta CDR3 rearrangement, sequence reads were collapsed and filtered. For each sample, productive Simpson clonality was calculated by taking the square root of Simpson's diversity index across productive rearrangements. As stored in TCRdb, this immuneACCESS dataset retains in-frame rearrangements with V and J assigned. A fraction of the clones does not appear; measured against another copy, unresolved V genes explain less than half of the discrepancy, and the remainder lacks a known reason. From that table come the V and J calls and clone size; the DNA was used to work out D and trimming. Across this sample there are some 300,000 clones, with about 87% seen only once. Just under 7% of the sample goes to the ten largest clones.

V is trimmed back by 3 bases and J by 4 bases, and the junction contains 2 bases that no gene match accounts for. Taken from the germline V gene, the CDR1 and CDR2 loops are SGHAT and FQNNGV. The CDR3, from cysteine to phenylalanine, totals 15 residues. Only the CDR3 DNA is retained, 45 bases long and in frame from the first base. The specimen was peripheral blood. This chain joins TRBV11-2 to TRBJ2-2; a stretch of 10 junction bases matches TRBD1. This receptor was taken from a woman in her 30s who had recovered from COVID-19. The sequence in DNA is TGTGCCAGCAGCTTGGGACAGGGGAGCACCGGGGAGCTGTTTTTT. The encoded protein is CASSLGQGSTGELFF.